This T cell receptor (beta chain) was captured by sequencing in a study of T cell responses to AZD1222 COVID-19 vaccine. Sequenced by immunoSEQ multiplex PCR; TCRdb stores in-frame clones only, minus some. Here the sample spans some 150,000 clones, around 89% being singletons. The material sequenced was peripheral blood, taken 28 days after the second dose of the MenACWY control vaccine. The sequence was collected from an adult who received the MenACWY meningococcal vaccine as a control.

The CDR3 sequence is CASSREVNEQFF. The CDR3 nucleotides are TGTGCCAGCAGCCGGGAGGTCAATGAGCAGTTCTTC. This chain uses TRBV3-1 (or the pseudogene TRBV3-2) with TRBJ2-1; possibly TRBD2 for D (6 bases). The CDR3 is 12 amino acids. Trimming stripped 4 bases from V and 6 bases from J, with 7 bases between. Per the germline V gene, CDR1 is LGHDT and CDR2 is YNNKEL (reference sequence).